This T cell receptor beta chain was retrieved from a study of OX40 agonist ivuxolimab in advanced cancers. Study results and caveats: Both CD4+ and CD8+ T cell populations in blood had undergone clonal expansion by week 6 at 0.1 to 3.0 mg/kg.

Patients with a history of autoimmune disease or on systemic immunosuppression were excluded. The CDR3 is 15 residues long. V lost 0 bases and J 1 base, leaving 10 bases between the germline ends. CDR1 SGHKS and CDR2 YYEKEE come from the germline V gene (reference sequence). This clone has only one observation. The antigen is undetermined. TCRdb's table, derived via immunoSEQ multiplex PCR, lists solely in-frame clones and lacks some. The table includes over 55,000 clones, roughly 89% detected once. This TCR derives from an adult with an advanced solid tumor such as melanoma, head and neck, liver or kidney cancer. The sample here was CD4+ or CD8+ T cells sorted from blood, taken in a trial of the OX40 agonist ivuxolimab. The chain employs TRBV5-5 and TRBJ1-1, with D unresolved. DNA for the CDR3: TGTGCCAGCAGCTTGGCACGGGGTTGGAACACTGAAGCTTTCTTT. It specifies CASSLARGWNTEAFF.